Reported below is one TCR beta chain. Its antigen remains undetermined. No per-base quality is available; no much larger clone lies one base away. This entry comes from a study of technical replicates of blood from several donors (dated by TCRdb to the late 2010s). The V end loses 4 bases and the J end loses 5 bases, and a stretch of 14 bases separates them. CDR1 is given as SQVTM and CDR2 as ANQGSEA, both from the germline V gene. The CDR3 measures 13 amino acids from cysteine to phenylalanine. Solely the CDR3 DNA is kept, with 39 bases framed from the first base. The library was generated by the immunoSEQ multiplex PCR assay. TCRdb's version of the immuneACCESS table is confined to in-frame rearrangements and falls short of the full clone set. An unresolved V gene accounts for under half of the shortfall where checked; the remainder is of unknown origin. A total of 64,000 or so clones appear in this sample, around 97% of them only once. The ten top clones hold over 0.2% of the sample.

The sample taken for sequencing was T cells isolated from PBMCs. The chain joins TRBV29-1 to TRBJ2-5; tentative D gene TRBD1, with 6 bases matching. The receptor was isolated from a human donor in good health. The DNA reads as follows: TGCAGCGTTGCACAGGGTTATGCGGAGACCCAGTACTTC. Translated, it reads CSVAQGYAETQYF.